This T cell receptor beta chain was observed in a study of T-cell memory formation after mild COVID-19. Study background: TCR clusters mostly belonged to single donors. Broader study findings: Contracting CD4+ clones sat mainly in CM and EM; CD8+ in EMRA. Memory from before infection featured some responding clones, which suggests cross-reactive memory joined.

Germline V gene lookup returns CDR1 SGHRS and CDR2 YFSETQ. The CDR3 sequence is 16 residues long. The V gene lost 5 bases and the J gene lost 4 bases, with 19 bases spanning the gap. Researchers used 5'RACE with constant-segment primers to make TCR alpha and TCR beta cDNA libraries that carry sample barcodes and UMIs. A single record per CDR3 protein comes from TCRdb applying MiXCR to the 5' RACE reads. This sample has about 130,000 distinct CDR3 sequences, with approximately 16% found just once. In its sample, this clonotype was seen a few times. Its specificity is unknown. The rearrangement joins TRBV5-1 to TRBJ2-1; D is perhaps TRBD2 (6 bases). This receptor was obtained from an adult woman who had mild COVID-19 (a few samples of this study predate the infection). Cell type and time point are not known. Sequencing was done on a sample of PBMCs or a T cell subset sorted from them (not recorded which). CDR3 DNA sequence: TGCGCCAGCAGGATACCGGGACTTCCAAATTACAATGAGCAGTTCTTC. Amino acids: CASRIPGLPNYNEQFF.